The rows below give T cell receptor beta chains drawn from one sample of a study of identical twins. TCRdb reprocessed the 5' RACE reads via MiXCR and lists one record per CDR3 protein. This sample has 1.5 million to 2 million distinct CDR3 sequences; less than 35% occur once, and the top ten carry 0.27%. Material: cord blood. These receptors came from a newborn girl in good health. The CDR3 runs from the conserved cysteine through the conserved F or W. The D gene is left open where the match is weak. Only some rows state a clone size, as once, few, many or a class for expanded clones.

TRBJ2-1	TRBV5-1	NA	NA	15	TGCGCCAGCAGCTTCGGAGAGAGGGACTACAATGAGCAGTTCTTC	CASSFGERDYNEQFF
TRBJ1-2	TRBV28	NA	NA	16	TGTGCCAGCAGTTTTAATGTTGAGGGGGAGGACTATGGCTACACCTTC	CASSFNVEGEDYGYTF
TRBJ2-7	TRBV30	NA	NA	13	TGTGCCTGGAGTGTTGGGGATTCCTACGAGCAGTACTTC	CAWSVGDSYEQYF
TRBJ1-3	TRBV13	NA	NA	18	TGTGCCAGCAGCTTTCACCGCTCCTCAGAGAGCTCTGGAAACACCATATATTTT	CASSFHRSSESSGNTIYF
TRBJ2-1	TRBV6-5	NA	TRBD2	15	TGTGCCAGCAGGGAACTAGCGGGAGACTACAATGAGCAGTTCTTT	CASRELAGDYNEQFF
TRBJ2-7	TRBV12-3/TRBV12-4	few	NA	14	TGTGCCAGCAGTTTAAGAGAGAGTATCCACGAGCAGTACTTC	CASSLRESIHEQYF
TRBJ2-1	TRBV24-1	NA	NA	17	TGTGCCACCAGTGATACGACAACAGGGAGAAAGGGGAATGAGCAGTTCTTC	CATSDTTTGRKGNEQFF
TRBJ1-6	TRBV20-1	NA	TRBD1	14	TGCAGTGCTAGAGAAGAGGGGGCGGATTCACCCCTCCACTTT	CSAREEGADSPLHF
TRBJ1-2	TRBV20-1	few	NA	11	TGCAGTGCTAGCGCTAGGTGGGGCTACACCTTC	CSASARWGYTF
TRBJ2-3	TRBV20-1	NA	NA	13	TGCAGTGCTAGAGTGGGAAACACAGATACGCAGTATTTT	CSARVGNTDTQYF
TRBJ1-1	TRBV10-2	once	NA	17	TGCGCCGGCAAGCTGGGGGTCTTCCCCTACCTGAACACTGAAGCTTTCTTT	CAGKLGVFPYLNTEAFF
TRBJ2-1	TRBV25-1	many	NA	10	TGTGCCAGCAGTGCAAATGAGCAGTTCTTC	CASSANEQFF
TRBJ2-4	TRBV20-1	few	TRBD2	15	TGCAGTGCTAGAGGTCGGCTAGCGGGGAAAAACATTCAGTACTTC	CSARGRLAGKNIQYF
TRBJ1-1	TRBV20-1	NA	TRBD1	17	TGCAGTGCTCAGATAGGGCCCATCGGGACAGGGAACACTGAAGCTTTCTTT	CSAQIGPIGTGNTEAFF
TRBJ2-1	TRBV12-3/TRBV12-4	many	TRBD2	16	TGTGCCAGCAGTAAAGCCGGGACTAGCGCCTACAATGAGCAGTTCTTC	CASSKAGTSAYNEQFF
TRBJ2-2	TRBV12-3/TRBV12-4	NA	TRBD2	15	TGTGCCAGCAGTTTCGCGGGGGTGCACACCGGGGAGCTGTTTTTT	CASSFAGVHTGELFF
TRBJ2-7	TRBV6-5	NA	TRBD2	19	TGTGCCAGCAGTTACTGGCGACTAGCGGGAAAAGGACCTTACTACGAGCAGTACTTC	CASSYWRLAGKGPYYEQYF
TRBJ2-1	TRBV5-1	NA	NA	13	TGCGCCAGCAATGACGGGGCTGATAATGAGCAGTTCTTC	CASNDGADNEQFF
TRBJ2-7	TRBV14	NA	NA	20	TGTGCCAGCAGCCAAGATCGGCGTTTGGGGGTCTGGGATCCGAACTACGAGCGGTACTTC	CASSQDRRLGVWDPNYERYF
TRBJ2-3	TRBV12-3/TRBV12-4	NA	NA	16	TGTGCCAGCAGCCGAAACCCCTCGATGAGCGCAGATACGCAGTATTTT	CASSRNPSMSADTQYF
TRBJ2-1	TRBV7-2	many	TRBD2	15	TGTGCCAGCAGTCTTGGCGGGGGAAGGTACAATGAGCAGTTCTTC	CASSLGGGRYNEQFF
TRBJ2-1	TRBV20-1	few	NA	14	TGCAGTGCTAGAGATGGCAACTCCTACAATGAGCAGTTCTTC	CSARDGNSYNEQFF
TRBJ2-5	TRBV5-1	NA	TRBD1	11	TGCGCCAGCAGCTACGGACAGGAGGAGTACTTC	CASSYGQEEYF
TRBJ1-1	TRBV20-1	few	NA	13	TGCAGTGCGCAGGGACTTGGGAACACTGAAGCTTTCTTT	CSAQGLGNTEAFF
TRBJ1-1	TRBV28	NA	NA	15	TGTGCCAGCAGTTTATCGGCCCCGCCAGGCACTGAAGCTTTCTTT	CASSLSAPPGTEAFF
TRBJ2-7	TRBV20-1	once	NA	13	TGCAGTGCTTCCGGGACGATTAACTACGAGCAGTACTTC	CSASGTINYEQYF
TRBJ2-7	TRBV7-9	NA	TRBD1	16	TGTGCCAGCAGCTCCCTTTCAAGGACAGGGGGCTACGAGCAGTACTTC	CASSSLSRTGGYEQYF
TRBJ1-1	TRBV6-1	few	NA	11	TGTGCCAGCAGTGACCCTACTGAAGCTTTCTTT	CASSDPTEAFF
TRBJ2-1	TRBV20-1	few	TRBD2	14	TGCAGTGCTATGAGACTAGCCCCCTACAATGAGCAGTTCTTC	CSAMRLAPYNEQFF
TRBJ2-1	TRBV10-3	NA	TRBD2	17	TGTGCCATCAGTGATGGGGCTAGCGGGAGGTATTTCAATGAGCAGTTCTTC	CAISDGASGRYFNEQFF
TRBJ2-4	TRBV20-1	NA	TRBD1	14	TGCAGTGCGAGACAGGGGGTAGCCAAAAACATTCAGTACTTC	CSARQGVAKNIQYF
TRBJ2-3	TRBV12-3/TRBV12-4	NA	NA	15	TGTGCCAGCAGTTTTATCCAGCGGCGATCAGATACGCAGTATTTT	CASSFIQRRSDTQYF
TRBJ2-2	TRBV29-1	few	TRBD1	14	TGCAGCGCTTTGGGACAGGACCCCTCCGGGGAGCTGTTTTTT	CSALGQDPSGELFF
TRBJ2-1	TRBV20-1	NA	TRBD2	15	TGCAGTGCTAGGCGAACACTAGCGGGGGGCGATGAGCAGTTCTTC	CSARRTLAGGDEQFF
TRBJ2-7	TRBV10-3	many	NA	9	TGTGCCACCACCTACGAGCAGTACTTC	CATTYEQYF
TRBJ2-2	TRBV5-1	NA	NA	15	TGCGCCAGCAGCTCCTACCCTCGGGAGAGCGGGGAGCTGTTTTTT	CASSSYPRESGELFF
TRBJ1-2	TRBV29-1	NA	NA	12	TGCAGCGTCGAATGGGGTAGCTATGGCTACACCTTC	CSVEWGSYGYTF